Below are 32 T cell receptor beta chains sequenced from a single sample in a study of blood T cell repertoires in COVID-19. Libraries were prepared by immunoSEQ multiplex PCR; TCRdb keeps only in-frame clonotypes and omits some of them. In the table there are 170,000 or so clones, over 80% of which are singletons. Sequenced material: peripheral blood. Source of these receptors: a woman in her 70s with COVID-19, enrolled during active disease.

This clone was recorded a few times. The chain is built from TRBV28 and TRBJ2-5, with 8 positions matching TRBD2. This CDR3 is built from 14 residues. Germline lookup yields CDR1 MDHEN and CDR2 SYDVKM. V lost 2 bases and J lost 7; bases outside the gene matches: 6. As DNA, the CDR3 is TGTGCCAGCAGTTTAACTAGCGGTCAGGCGACCCAGTACTTC. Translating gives CASSLTSGQATQYF.

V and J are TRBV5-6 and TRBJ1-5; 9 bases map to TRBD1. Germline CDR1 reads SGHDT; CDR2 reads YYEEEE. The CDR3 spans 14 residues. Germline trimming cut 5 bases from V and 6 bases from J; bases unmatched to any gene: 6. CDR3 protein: CASSFRGQGQPQHF. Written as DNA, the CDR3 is TGTGCCAGCAGTTTCAGGGGACAGGGTCAGCCCCAGCATTTT.

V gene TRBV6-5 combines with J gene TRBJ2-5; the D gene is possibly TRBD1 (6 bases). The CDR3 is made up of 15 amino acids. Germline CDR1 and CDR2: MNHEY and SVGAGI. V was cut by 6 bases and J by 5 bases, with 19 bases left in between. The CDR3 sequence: CASSPTPGAGETQYF. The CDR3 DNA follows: TGTGCCAGCAGCCCCACGCCAGGGGCCGGGGAGACCCAGTACTTC.

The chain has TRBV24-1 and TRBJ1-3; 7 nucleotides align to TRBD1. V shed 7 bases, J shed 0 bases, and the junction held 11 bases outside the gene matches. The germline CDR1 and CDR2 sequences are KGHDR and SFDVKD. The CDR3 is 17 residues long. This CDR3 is CATSAGTDGSSGNTIYF. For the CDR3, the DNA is TGTGCCACCAGCGCGGGGACAGACGGGAGCTCTGGAAACACCATATATTTT.

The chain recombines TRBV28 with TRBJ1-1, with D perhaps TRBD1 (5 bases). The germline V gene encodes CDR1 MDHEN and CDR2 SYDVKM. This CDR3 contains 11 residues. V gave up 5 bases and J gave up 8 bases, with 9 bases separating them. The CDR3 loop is CASSANREAFF. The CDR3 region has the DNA TGTGCCAGCAGTGCAAACAGGGAAGCTTTCTTT.

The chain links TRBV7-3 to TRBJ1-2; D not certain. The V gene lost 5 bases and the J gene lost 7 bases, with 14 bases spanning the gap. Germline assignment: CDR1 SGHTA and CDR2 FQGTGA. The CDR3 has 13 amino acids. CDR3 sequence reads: CASSLHERVGYTF. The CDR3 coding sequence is TGTGCCAGCAGCCTTCACGAGCGGGTTGGCTACACCTTC.

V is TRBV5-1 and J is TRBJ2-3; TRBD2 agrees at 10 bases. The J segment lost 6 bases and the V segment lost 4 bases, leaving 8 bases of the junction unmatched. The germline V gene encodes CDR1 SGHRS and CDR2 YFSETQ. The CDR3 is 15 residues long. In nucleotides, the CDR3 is TGCGCCAGCAGCACCCTAGCGGGAGCCGCGGATACGCAGTATTTT. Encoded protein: CASSTLAGAADTQYF.

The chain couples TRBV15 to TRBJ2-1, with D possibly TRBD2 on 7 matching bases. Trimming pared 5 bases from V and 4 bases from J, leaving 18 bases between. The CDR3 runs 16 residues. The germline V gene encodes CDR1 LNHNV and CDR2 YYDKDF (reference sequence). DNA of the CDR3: TGTGCCACCAGCTCCCCCCGGGGGGCAGGGTACAATGAGCAGTTCTTC. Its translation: CATSSPRGAGYNEQFF.

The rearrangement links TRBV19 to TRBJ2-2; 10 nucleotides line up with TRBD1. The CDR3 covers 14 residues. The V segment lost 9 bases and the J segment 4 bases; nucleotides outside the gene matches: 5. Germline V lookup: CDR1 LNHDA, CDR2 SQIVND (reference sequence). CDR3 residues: CASDRGLGTGELFF. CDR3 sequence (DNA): TGTGCCAGCGACAGGGGGCTCGGCACCGGGGAGCTGTTTTTT.

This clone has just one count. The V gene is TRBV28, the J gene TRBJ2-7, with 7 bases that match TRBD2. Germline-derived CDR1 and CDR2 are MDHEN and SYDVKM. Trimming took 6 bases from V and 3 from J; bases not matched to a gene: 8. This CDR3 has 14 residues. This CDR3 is CASRSGTSFYEQYF. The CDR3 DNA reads TGTGCCAGCAGAAGCGGGACCAGTTTCTACGAGCAGTACTTC.

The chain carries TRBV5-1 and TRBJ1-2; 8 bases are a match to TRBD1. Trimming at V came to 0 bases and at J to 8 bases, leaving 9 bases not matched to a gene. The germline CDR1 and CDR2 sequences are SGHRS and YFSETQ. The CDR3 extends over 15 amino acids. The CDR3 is CASSLGLDRVNGYTF. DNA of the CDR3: TGCGCCAGCAGCTTGGGCCTGGACAGGGTTAACGGCTACACCTTC.

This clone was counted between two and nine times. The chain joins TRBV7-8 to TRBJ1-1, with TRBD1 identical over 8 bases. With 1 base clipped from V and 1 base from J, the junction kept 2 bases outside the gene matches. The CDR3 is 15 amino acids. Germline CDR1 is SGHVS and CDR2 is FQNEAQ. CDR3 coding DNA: TGTGCCAGCAGCTTAGAAGACAGGGGGAACACTGAAGCTTTCTTT. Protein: CASSLEDRGNTEAFF.

CDR3 sequence: CASSFGGSGQPQHF. The CDR3 DNA reads TGTGCCAGCAGTTTCGGGGGGTCGGGGCAGCCCCAGCATTTT. The genes are TRBV28 and TRBJ1-5; D is possibly TRBD1 (5 bases). The V gene lost 3 bases and the J gene lost 7 bases, with 13 bases spanning the gap. CDR3 length: 14 amino acids. The germline gives CDR1 MDHEN, CDR2 SYDVKM.

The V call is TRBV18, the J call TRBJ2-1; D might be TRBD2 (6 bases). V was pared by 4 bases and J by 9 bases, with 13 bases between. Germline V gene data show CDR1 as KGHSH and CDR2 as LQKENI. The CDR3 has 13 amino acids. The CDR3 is CASSQARDREQFF. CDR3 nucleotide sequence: TGTGCCAGCTCACAAGCGCGGGACCGTGAGCAGTTCTTC.

The CDR3 DNA reads as TGTGCCAGCAGCTTAGAGAGACTAGCGGGAGGGAACAATGAGCAGTTCTTC. Its translation: CASSLERLAGGNNEQFF. V usage is TRBV7-8 and J usage is TRBJ2-1; 14 bases line up with TRBD2. J was trimmed by 5 bases and V by 1 base; bases with no gene match: 4. The V gene's germline CDR1 is SGHVS and CDR2 FQNEAQ. This CDR3 has 17 residues.

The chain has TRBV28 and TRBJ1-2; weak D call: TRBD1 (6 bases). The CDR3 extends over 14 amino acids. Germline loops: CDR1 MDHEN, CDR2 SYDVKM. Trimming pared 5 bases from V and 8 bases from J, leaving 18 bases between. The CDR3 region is CASSPLAGVRGYTF. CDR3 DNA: TGTGCCAGCAGTCCTCTGGCAGGGGTGCGGGGCTACACCTTC.

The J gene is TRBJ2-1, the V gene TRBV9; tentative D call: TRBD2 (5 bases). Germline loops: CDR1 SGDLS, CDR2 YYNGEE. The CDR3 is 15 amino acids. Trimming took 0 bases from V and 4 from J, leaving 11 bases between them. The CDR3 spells CASSVDSGVYNEQFF. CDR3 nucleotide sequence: TGTGCCAGCAGCGTAGACAGCGGAGTTTACAATGAGCAGTTCTTC. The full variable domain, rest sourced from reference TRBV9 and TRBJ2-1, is DSGVTQTPKHLITATGQRVTLRCSPRSGDLSVYWYQQSLDQGLQFLIQYYNGEERAKGNILERFSAQQFPDLHSELNLSSLELGDSALYFCASSVDSGVYNEQFFGPGTRLTVL.

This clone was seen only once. The CDR3 protein is CATSRDQGRGAGYTF. CDR3 sequence (DNA): TGTGCCACCAGCAGAGATCAAGGGAGGGGAGCTGGCTACACCTTC. V usage is TRBV15 and J usage is TRBJ1-2; D is perhaps TRBD1 (5 bases). This CDR3 has 15 residues. V lost 0 bases, J lost 7 bases, and 15 bases lay in between. Germline-derived CDR1 and CDR2 are LNHNV and YYDKDF (reference sequence).

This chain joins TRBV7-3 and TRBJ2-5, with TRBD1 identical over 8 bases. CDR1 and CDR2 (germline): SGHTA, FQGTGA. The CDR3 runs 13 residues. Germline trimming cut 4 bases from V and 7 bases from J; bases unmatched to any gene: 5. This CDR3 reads CASSSGGSGTQYF. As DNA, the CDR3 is TGTGCCAGCAGCTCAGGGGGCAGTGGGACCCAGTACTTC.

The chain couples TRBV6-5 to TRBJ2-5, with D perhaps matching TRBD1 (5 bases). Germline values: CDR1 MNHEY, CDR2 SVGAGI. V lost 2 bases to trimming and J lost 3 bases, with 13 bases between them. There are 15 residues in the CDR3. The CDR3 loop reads CASSYLGQEEETQYF. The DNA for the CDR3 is TGTGCCAGCAGTTACCTCGGACAAGAAGAAGAGACCCAGTACTTC.

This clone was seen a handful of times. The CDR3, as DNA: TGTGCCAGCAGTTTTCTCAATCAGCCCCAGCATTTT. Translated: CASSFLNQPQHF. The genes are TRBV28 and TRBJ1-5; D unclear. The CDR3 contains 12 residues. V was cut by 3 bases and J by 3 bases, with 3 bases left in between. Germline CDR1 is MDHEN and CDR2 is SYDVKM.

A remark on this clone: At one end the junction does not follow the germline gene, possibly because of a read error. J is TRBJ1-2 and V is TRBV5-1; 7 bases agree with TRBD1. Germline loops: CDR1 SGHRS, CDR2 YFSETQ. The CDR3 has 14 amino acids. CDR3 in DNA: TGCGCCAGCAGCCTGTCGGGACAGACCACGGCCCCGTACTTC. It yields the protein CASSLSGQTTAPYF. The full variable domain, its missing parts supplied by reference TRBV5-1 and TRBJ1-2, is KAGVTQTPRYLIKTRGQQVTLSCSPISGHRSVSWYQQTPGQGLQFLFEYFSETQRNKGNFPGRFSGRQFSNSRSEMNVSTLELGDSALYLCASSLSGQTTAPYFGSGTRLTVV.

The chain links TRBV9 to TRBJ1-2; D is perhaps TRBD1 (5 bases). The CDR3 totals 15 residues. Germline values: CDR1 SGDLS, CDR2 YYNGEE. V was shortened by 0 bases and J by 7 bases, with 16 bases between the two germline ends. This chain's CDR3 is CASSVVPGGRGGYTF. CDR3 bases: TGTGCCAGCAGCGTAGTTCCGGGGGGAAGGGGTGGCTACACCTTC.

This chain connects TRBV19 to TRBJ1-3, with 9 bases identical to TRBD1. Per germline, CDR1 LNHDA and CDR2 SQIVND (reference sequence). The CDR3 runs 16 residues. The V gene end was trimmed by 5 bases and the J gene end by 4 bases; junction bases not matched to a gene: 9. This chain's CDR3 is CASSPQTGGGGNTIYF. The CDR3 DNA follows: TGTGCCAGTAGTCCACAGACAGGGGGAGGAGGAAACACCATATATTTT.

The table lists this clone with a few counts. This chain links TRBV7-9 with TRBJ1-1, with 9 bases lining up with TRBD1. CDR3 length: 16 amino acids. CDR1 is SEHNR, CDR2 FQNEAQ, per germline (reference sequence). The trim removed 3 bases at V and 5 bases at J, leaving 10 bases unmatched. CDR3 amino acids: CASSFLNGQGRTEAFF. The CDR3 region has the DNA TGTGCCAGCAGCTTTCTTAACGGACAGGGGAGAACTGAAGCTTTCTTT.

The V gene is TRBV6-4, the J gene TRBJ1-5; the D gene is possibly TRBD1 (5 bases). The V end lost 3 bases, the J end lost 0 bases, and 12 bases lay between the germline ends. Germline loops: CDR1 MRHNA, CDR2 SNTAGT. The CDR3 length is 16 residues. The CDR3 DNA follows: TGTGCCAGCAGTGAGGGGCAGTCCTATAGCAATCAGCCCCAGCATTTT. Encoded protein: CASSEGQSYSNQPQHF.

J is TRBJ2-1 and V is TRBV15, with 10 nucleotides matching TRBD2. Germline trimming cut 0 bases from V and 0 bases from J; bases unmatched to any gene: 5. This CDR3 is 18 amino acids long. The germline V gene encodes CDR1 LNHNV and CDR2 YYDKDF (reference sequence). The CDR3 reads CATSRDTAGGSSYNEQFF. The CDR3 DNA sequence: TGTGCCACCAGCAGAGATACAGCGGGGGGGAGCTCCTACAATGAGCAGTTCTTC.

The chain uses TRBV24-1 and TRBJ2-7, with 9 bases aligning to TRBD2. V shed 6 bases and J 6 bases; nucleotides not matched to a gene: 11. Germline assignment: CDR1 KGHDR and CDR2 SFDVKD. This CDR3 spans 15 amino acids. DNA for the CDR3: TGTGCCACCAGTCTTAGCGGGAGCGGACCTTCCGAGCAGTACTTC. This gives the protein CATSLSGSGPSEQYF.

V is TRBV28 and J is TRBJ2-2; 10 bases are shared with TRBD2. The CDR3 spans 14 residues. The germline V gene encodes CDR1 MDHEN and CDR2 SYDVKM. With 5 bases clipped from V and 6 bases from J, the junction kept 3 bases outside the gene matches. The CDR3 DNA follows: TGTGCCAGCAGTGGCAGCGGGAGGGCCGGGGAGCTGTTTTTT. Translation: CASSGSGRAGELFF.

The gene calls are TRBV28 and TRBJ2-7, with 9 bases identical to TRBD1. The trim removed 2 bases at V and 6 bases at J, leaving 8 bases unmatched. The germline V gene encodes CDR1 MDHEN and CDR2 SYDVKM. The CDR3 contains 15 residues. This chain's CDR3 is CASSLVGQGLVEQYF. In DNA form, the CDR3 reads TGTGCCAGCAGTTTAGTGGGACAGGGACTTGTCGAGCAGTACTTC.

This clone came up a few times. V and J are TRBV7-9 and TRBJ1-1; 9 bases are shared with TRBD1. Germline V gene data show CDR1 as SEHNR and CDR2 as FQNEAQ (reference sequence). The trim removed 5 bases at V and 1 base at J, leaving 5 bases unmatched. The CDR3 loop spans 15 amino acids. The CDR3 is CASSPNRGPNTEAFF. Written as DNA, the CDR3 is TGTGCCAGCAGCCCCAACAGGGGGCCGAACACTGAAGCTTTCTTT.

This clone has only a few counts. DNA for the CDR3: TGTGCCAGCAGGCAGACAGGGTCGGGCAAAAACATTCAGTACTTC. Amino acid sequence: CASRQTGSGKNIQYF. The rearrangement uses TRBV28 and TRBJ2-4, with TRBD1 matching 7 bases. The junction had 8 bases not matched to a gene; V was cut back by 6 bases and J by 3 bases. The germline V gene encodes CDR1 MDHEN and CDR2 SYDVKM. The CDR3 totals 15 residues.